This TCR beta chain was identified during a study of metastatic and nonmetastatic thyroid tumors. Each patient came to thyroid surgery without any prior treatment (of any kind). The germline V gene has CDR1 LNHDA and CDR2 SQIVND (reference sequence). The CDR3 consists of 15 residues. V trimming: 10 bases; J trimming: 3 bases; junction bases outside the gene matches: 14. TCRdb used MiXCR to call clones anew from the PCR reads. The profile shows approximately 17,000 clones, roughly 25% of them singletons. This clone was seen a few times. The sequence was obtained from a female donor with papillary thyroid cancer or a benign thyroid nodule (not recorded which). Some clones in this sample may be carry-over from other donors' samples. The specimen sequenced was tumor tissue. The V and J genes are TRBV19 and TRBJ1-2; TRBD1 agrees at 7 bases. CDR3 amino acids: CAIIDAGGVDYGYTF. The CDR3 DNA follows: TGTGCCATTATTGATGCAGGGGGGGTGGACTATGGCTACACCTTC.